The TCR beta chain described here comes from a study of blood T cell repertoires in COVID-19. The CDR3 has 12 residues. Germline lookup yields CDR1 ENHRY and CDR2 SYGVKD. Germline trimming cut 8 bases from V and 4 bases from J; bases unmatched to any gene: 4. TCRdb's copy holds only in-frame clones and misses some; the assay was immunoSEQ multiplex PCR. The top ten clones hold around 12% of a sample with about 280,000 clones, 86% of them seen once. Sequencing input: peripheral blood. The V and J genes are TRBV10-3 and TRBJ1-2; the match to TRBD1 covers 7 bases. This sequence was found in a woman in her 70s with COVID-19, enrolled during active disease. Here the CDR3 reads CAIPDRFYGYTF. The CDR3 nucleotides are TGTGCCATCCCGGACAGGTTCTATGGCTACACCTTC.